A single TCR beta chain is shown here with its context. Antigen unknown. This sample is part of a study of a mutant IDH1 vaccine in newly diagnosed glioma. Study-level information: Vaccines began 4-6 weeks after radiotherapy alone, or with temozolomide cycles. Patients had received radiotherapy, temozolomide, or both previously, most receiving both.

Germline CDR1 and CDR2: SGHTS and YDEGEE. The CDR3 runs 14 residues. Deletions cut 2 bases from V and 5 bases from J, with 10 bases between. As to time point: week 23, last vaccination. Doses comprised 300 ug of mutant IDH1 20-mer peptide each, plus topical imiquimod. Donors' newly diagnosed IDH1-mutant WHO grade 3 or 4 astrocytomas lacked nuclear ATRX. Assay: immunoSEQ multiplex PCR; the TCRdb copy retains only in-frame clones and omits some. The table includes some 80,000 clones, approximately 89% detected once. V is TRBV5-8 and J is TRBJ2-2; D gene ambiguous. The TCR originated in a woman between 45 and 65 years old with glioma. This material consisted of PBMCs, taken from a glioma patient whose treatment included an IDH1 peptide vaccine. The CDR3 loop reads CASSFAVGTGELFF. The CDR3 nucleotides read TGTGCCAGCAGCTTCGCAGTGGGGACCGGGGAGCTGTTTTTT. Based on the CDR3 plus reference TRBV5-8 and TRBJ2-2, the full variable domain is EAGVTQSPTHLIKTRGQQATLRCSPISGHTSVYWYQQALGLGLQFLLWYDEGEERNRGNFPPRFSGRQFPNYSSELNVNALELEDSALYLCASSFAVGTGELFFGEGSRLTVL.